This T cell receptor beta chain came from a study of blood T cells in healthy people across ages (dated by TCRdb to between 2014 and 2017). Describing the broader study: In model experiments, template switching captured about one uniquely barcoded TCR beta cDNA molecule for every two T cells. Donors were grouped into four age groups: young (average roughly 17 years), middle-aged (roughly 37), aged (roughly 62) and long-lived (about 90). To track age-related changes in TCR beta repertoire diversity, the study relied on deep sequencing normalized with unique cDNA molecular identifiers. For two donors (one aged 18 to 30 and one aged 80 or older), the study analyzed two additional independent replicas of 1 million unique cDNA reads from the same blood draw. Donors of different ages were randomly distributed across sequencing lanes to avoid experimental bias. General study outcomes and caveats: The long-lived group showed more naive CD4+ T cells, fewer expanded clones and increased TCR diversity than the aged group, suggesting age selection. There was a strong correlation between observed TCR beta diversity and the percentage of naive T cells measured by flow cytometry. Conclusive comparison of naive and antigen-experienced compartments was prevented by the profiling of bulk unsorted PBMCs. Estimates of total diversity based on one million sequenced T cells were considered lower bounds and underestimates. Because the CMV infection status of the donors was unknown, age-related changes in expanded clonotypes may potentially have been confounded. Observed TCR beta diversity per million T cells fell roughly linearly with age, and a significant reduction was already apparent by age around 40.

As to this clonotype: It lacks a known antigen. No base quality values were provided; no much bigger clone lies one nucleotide off.

Donors were under 40 systemically healthy Caucasian individuals from Russia aged 6 to 90 years. Each donor gave ten milliliters of peripheral blood, collected into EDTA-treated Vacutainer tubes. Ficoll-Paque density-gradient centrifugation was used to isolate PBMCs, with at least 6.5 million obtained per sample. Total RNA was extracted from PBMCs with Trizol reagent, with at least 5.5 micrograms obtained per sample. The percentages of naive CD45RAhigh/CD27high T cells were determined by flow cytometry on a PBMC aliquot from every donor. Library preparation employed 5' RACE. This sample was sequenced with an Illumina HiSeq 2500. A second PCR of about 7 to 12 cycles was run with a J-beta primer mix and a sample-barcoded 5' primer. Each TCR beta cDNA molecule received a unique molecular identifier from a template-switch 5' adaptor carrying 12 random nucleotides. At least 3 million CDR3-containing paired-end reads were obtained from each sample. The Mint cDNA synthesis kit, primed by a TRBC-specific oligonucleotide, was used to synthesize first-strand cDNA from all RNA. Following uracil-DNA glycosylase treatment, a first 18-cycle PCR with universal primers M1SS and BC2_uni_R was performed on all cDNA. In the paper's pipeline: For normalization, 1 million high-quality reads were randomly selected from each sample, with every read carrying a distinct molecular identifier. Instead of being binned into consensus sequences, reads that shared molecular identifiers were thrown out. MiTCR, run with a Q25 quality threshold and the strictest error-elimination algorithm, handled CDR3 identification, clonotype clustering and error correction. A nonparametric unseen species model with Euler transformation was used to estimate lower-bound total TCR beta diversity. TCRdb handled the public reads itself, with Q25 trimming in fastp and clone calling in MiXCR, and kept productive beta chains. Identical CDR3 protein sequences are pooled into one entry, listed with their most common genes and DNA. The V and J calls were not made by the authors but by TCRdb's processing. The sample data list hundreds of thousands of distinct CDR3 sequences, and over 20% of these were observed just once. The top ten constitute 3.6% of the sample.

This receptor was obtained from a man aged 65 to 85 in good health. The sequenced material came from blood.

The CDR3 region: CASSPRDSNTEAFF. The nucleotides read TGTGCCAGCTCACCCCGGGACAGCAACACTGAAGCTTTCTTT. The chain is encoded by TRBV18 joined to TRBJ1-1; 7 junctional bases match TRBD1. From V the trimming removes 3 bases and from J it removes 2 bases, while the gene matches leave 3 bases of the junction unaccounted for. There are 14 amino acids in the CDR3, from cysteine to phenylalanine inclusive. This entry keeps only the CDR3 DNA: 42 bases, framed from base 1. Sequences KGHSH (CDR1) and LQKENI (CDR2) are obtained from the germline V gene.